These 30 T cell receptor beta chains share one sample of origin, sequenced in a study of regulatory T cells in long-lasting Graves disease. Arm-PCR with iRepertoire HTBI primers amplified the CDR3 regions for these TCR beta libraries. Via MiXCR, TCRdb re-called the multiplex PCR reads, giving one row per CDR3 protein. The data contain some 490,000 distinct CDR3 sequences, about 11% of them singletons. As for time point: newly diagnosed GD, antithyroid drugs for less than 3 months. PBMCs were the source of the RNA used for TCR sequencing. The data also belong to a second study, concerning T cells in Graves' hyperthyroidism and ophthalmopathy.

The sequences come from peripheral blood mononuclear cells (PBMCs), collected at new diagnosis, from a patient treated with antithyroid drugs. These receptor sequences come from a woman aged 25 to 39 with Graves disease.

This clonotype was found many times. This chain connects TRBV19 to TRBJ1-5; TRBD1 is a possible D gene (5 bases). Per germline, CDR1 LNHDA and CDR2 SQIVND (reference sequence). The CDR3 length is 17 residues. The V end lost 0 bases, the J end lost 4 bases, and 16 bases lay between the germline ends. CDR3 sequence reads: CASSIELRDVRNQPQHF. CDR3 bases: TGTGCCAGTAGTATAGAGCTCCGGGACGTAAGGAATCAGCCCCAGCATTTT.

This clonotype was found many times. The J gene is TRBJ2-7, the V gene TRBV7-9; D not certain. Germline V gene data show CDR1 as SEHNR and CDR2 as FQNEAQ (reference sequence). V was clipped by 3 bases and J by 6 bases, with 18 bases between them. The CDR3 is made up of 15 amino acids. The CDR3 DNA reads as TGTGCCAGCAGCTTTAGTGATCCCATAGTTGGCGAGCAGTACTTC. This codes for CASSFSDPIVGEQYF.

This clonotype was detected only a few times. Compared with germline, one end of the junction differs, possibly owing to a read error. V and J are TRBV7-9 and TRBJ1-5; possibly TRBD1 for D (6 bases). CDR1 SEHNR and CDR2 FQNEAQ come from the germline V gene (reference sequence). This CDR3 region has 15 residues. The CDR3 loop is CASSLATGLDQPQHF. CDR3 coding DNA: TGTGCCAGCAGCCTAGCGACAGGATTGGATCAGCCCCAGCATTTT.

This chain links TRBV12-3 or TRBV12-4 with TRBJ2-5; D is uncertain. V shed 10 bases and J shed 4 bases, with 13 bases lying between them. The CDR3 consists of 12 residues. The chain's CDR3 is CATGTVPETQYF. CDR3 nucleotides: TGTGCCACCGGCACGGTTCCAGAGACCCAGTACTTC.

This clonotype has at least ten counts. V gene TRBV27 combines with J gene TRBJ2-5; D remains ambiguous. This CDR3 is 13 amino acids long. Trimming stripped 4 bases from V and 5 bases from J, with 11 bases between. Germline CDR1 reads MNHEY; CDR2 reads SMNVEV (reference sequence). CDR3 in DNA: TGTGCCAGCAGTTACCGCGCCGGGGAGACCCAGTACTTC. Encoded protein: CASSYRAGETQYF.

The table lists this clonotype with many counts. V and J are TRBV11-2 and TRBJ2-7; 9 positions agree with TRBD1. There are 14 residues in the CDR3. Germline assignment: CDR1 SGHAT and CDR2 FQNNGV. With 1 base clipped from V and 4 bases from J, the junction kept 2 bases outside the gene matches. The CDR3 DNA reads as TGTGCCAGCAGCTTAGTGGGACAGGGATACGAGCAGTACTTC. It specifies CASSLVGQGYEQYF.

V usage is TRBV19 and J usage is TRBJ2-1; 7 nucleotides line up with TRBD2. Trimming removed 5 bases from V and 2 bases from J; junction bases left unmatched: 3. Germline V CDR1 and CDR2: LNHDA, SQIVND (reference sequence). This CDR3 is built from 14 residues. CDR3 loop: CASSDLAAYNEQFF. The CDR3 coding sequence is TGTGCCAGTAGTGACCTAGCGGCCTACAATGAGCAGTTCTTC.

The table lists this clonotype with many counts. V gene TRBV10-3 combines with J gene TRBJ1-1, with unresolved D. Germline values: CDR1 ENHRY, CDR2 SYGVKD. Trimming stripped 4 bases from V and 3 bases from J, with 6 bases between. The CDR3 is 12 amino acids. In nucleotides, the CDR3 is TGTGCCATCAGTGGATACGACACTGAAGCTTTCTTT. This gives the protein CAISGYDTEAFF.

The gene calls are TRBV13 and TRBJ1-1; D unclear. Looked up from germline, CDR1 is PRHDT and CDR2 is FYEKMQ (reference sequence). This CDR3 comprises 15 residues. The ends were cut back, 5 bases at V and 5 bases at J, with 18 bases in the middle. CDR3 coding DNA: TGTGCCAGCAGCCAAAATCCCGACGGGAAAACTGAAGCTTTCTTT. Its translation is CASSQNPDGKTEAFF.

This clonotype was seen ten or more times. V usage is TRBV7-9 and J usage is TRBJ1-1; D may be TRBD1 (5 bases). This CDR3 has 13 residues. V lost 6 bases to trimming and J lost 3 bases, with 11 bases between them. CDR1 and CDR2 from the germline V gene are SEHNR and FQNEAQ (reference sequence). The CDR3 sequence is CASRRGADTEAFF. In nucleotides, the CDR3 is TGTGCCAGCAGAAGGGGCGCGGACACTGAAGCTTTCTTT.

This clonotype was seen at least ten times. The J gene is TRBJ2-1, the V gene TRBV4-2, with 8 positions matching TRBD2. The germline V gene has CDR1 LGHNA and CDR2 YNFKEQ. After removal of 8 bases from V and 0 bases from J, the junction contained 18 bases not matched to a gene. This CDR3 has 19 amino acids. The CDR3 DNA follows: TGTGCCAGCCCTGCCGACGACACTAGCGGAGAAAGCTCCTACAATGAGCAGTTCTTC. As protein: CASPADDTSGESSYNEQFF.

CDR3 bases: TGTGCCAGCAGCAAAGGGCCAGGGAGGGATCAGCCCCAGCATTTT. Encoded protein: CASSKGPGRDQPQHF. The chain has TRBV2 and TRBJ1-5; possible D gene TRBD1, 5 bases. Per germline, CDR1 SNHLY and CDR2 FYNNEI. The CDR3 spans 15 residues. V was clipped by 6 bases and J by 5 bases, with 17 bases between them.

The CDR3, as DNA: TGTGCCAGCAGCTTAGCGGGGACTGGTGGAGGTAGCGAGCAGTACTTC. Amino acid sequence: CASSLAGTGGGSEQYF. The V call is TRBV7-6, the J call TRBJ2-7, with a weak D call TRBD2 (6 bases). In germline, CDR1 is SGHVS, CDR2 FNYEAQ. This CDR3 has 16 residues. Trimming took off 0 bases at V and 6 bases at J, with 18 bases between the two ends.

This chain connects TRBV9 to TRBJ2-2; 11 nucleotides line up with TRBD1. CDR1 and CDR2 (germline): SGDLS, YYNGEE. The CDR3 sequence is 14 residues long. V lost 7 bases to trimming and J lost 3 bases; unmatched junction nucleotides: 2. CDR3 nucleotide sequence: TGTGCCAGCGGGACAGGGGGGTACACCGGGGAGCTGTTTTTT. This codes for CASGTGGYTGELFF. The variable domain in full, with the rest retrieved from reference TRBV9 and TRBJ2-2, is DSGVTQTPKHLITATGQRVTLRCSPRSGDLSVYWYQQSLDQGLQFLIQYYNGEERAKGNILERFSAQQFPDLHSELNLSSLELGDSALYFCASGTGGYTGELFFGEGSRLTVL.

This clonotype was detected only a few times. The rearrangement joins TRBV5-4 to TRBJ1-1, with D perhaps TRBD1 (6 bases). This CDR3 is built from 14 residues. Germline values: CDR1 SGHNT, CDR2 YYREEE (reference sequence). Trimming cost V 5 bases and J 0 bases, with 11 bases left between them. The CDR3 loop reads CASRGGNMNTEAFF. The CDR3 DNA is TGTGCCAGCAGAGGGGGAAACATGAACACTGAAGCTTTCTTT.

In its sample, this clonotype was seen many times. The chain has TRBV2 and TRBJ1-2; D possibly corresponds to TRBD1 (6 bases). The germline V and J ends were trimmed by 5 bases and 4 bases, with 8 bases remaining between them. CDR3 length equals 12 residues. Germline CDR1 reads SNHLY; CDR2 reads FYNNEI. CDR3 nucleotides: TGTGCCAGCAGTCGGACAGCCTATGGCTACACCTTC. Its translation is CASSRTAYGYTF.

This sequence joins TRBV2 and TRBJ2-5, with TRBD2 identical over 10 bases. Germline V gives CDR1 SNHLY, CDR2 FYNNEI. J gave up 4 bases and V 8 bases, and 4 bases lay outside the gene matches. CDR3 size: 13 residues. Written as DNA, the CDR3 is TGTGCCAGCGAAAGACTAGCGGGAGAGACCCAGTACTTC. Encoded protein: CASERLAGETQYF.

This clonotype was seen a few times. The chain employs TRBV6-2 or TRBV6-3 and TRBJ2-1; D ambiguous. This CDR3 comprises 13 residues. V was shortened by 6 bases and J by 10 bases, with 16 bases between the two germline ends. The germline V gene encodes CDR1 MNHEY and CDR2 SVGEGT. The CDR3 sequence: CASSRRPFGEQFF. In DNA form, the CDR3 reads TGTGCCAGCAGCAGACGACCTTTTGGGGAGCAGTTCTTC.

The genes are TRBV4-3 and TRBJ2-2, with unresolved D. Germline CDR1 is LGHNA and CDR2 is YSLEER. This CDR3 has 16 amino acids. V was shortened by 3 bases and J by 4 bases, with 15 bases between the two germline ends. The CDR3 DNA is TGCGCCAGCAGCCAGCCTTCTAGGTCTTCCACCGGGGAGCTGTTTTTT. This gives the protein CASSQPSRSSTGELFF.

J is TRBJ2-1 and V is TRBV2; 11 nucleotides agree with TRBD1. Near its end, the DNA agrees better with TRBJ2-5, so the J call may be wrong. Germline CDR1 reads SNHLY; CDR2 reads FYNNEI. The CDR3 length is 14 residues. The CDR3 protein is CASGRTGGEETQYF. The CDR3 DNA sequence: TGTGCCAGCGGGAGGACAGGGGGCGAGGAGACCCAGTACTTC.

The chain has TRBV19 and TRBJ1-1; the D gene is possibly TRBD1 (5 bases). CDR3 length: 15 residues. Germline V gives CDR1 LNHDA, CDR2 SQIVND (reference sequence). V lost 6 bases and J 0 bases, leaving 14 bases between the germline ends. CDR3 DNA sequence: TGTGCCAGTAGCCTAGGGGTACACATGAACACTGAAGCTTTCTTT. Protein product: CASSLGVHMNTEAFF.

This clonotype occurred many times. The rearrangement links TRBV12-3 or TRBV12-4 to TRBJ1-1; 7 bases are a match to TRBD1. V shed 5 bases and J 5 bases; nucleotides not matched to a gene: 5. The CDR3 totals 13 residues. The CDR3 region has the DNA TGTGCCAGCAGTCTCTCACAGGGGACTGAAGCTTTCTTT. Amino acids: CASSLSQGTEAFF.

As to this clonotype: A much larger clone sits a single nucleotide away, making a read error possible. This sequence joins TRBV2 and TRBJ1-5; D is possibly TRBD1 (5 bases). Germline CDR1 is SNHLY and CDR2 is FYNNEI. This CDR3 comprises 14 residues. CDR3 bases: TGTGCCAACAGTGAATCGACAGGCAATCAGCCCCAGCATTTT. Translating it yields CANSESTGNQPQHF. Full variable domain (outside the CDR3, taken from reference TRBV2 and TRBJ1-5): EPEVTQTPSHQVTQMGQEVILRCVPISNHLYFYWYRQILGQKVEFLVSFYNNEISEKSEIFDDQFSVERPDGSNFTLKIRSTKLEDSAMYFCANSESTGNQPQHFGDGTRLSIL.

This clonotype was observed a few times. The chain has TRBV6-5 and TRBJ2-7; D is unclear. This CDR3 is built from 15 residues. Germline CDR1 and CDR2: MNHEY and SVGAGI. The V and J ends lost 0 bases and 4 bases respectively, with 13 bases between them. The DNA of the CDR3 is TGTGCCAGCAGTTACTCGACAAACAGTCCGTACGAGCAGTACTTC. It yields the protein CASSYSTNSPYEQYF.

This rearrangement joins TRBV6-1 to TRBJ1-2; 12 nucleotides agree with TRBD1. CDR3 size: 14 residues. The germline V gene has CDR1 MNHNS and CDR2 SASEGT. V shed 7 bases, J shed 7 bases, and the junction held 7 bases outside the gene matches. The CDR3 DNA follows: TGTGCCAGCAACCCGGGACAGGGGGCGCGTGGCTACACCTTC. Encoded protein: CASNPGQGARGYTF.

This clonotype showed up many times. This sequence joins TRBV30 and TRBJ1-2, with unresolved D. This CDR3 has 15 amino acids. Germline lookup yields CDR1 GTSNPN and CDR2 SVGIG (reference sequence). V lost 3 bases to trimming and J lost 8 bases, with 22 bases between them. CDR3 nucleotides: TGTGCCTGGAGAACCTATGAGGGCCTCTCAGGAGGCTACACCTTC. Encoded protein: CAWRTYEGLSGGYTF.

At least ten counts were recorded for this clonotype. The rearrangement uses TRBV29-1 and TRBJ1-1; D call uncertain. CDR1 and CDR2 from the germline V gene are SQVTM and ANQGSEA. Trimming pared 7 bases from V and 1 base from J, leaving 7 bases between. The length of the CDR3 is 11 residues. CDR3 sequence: CSGSWNTEAFF. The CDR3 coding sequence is TGCAGCGGTAGTTGGAACACTGAAGCTTTCTTT. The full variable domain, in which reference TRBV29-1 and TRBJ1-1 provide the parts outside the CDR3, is SAVISQKPSRDICQRGTSLTIQCQVDSQVTMMFWYRQQPGQSLTLIATANQGSEATYESGFVIDKFPISRPNLTFSTLTVSNMSPEDSSIYLCSGSWNTEAFFGQGTRLTVV.

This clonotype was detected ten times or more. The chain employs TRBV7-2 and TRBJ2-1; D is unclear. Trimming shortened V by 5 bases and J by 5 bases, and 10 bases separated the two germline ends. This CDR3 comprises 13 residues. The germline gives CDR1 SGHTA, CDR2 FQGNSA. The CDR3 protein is CASSLSRDNEQFF. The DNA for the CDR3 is TGTGCCAGCAGCCTCTCCCGGGACAATGAGCAGTTCTTC.

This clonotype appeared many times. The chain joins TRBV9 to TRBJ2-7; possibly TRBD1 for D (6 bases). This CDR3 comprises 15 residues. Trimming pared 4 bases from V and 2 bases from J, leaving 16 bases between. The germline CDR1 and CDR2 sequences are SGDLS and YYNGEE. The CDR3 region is CASSPRDNQPYEQYF. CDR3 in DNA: TGTGCCAGCAGCCCTCGGGACAATCAGCCCTACGAGCAGTACTTC.

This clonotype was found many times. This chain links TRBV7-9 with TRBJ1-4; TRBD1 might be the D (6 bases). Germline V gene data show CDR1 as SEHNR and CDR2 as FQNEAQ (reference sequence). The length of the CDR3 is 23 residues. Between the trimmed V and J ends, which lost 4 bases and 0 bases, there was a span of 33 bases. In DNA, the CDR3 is TGTGCCAGCAGCTCTACTCTTTGGGGCGGGTTTCCGGGACAACCTGCAACTAATGAAAAACTGTTTTTT. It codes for CASSSTLWGGFPGQPATNEKLFF.